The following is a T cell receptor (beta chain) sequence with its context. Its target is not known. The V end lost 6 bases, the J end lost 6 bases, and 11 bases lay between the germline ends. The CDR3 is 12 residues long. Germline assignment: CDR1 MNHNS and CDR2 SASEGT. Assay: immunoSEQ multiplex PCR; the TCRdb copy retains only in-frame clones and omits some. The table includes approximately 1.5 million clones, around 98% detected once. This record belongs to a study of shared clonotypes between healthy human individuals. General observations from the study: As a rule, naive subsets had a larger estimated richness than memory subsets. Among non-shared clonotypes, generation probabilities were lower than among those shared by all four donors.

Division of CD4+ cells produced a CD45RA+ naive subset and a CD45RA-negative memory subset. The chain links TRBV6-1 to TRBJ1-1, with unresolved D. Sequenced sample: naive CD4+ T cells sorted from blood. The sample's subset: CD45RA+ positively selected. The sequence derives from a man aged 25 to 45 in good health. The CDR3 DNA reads TGTGCCAGCAGGGGGTTAGGCCCTGAAGCTTTCTTT. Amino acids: CASRGLGPEAFF.